This entry lists 11 T cell receptor beta chains sequenced from one sample in a study of beta chain features in type 1 diabetes. Of the isolated RNA, all was reverse transcribed, and so the sequenced material was expressed TCRB transcripts. Repertoires were generated with immunoSEQ multiplex PCR, while TCRdb's copy carries only in-frame clones and drops some. The table shows 200,000 to 250,000 clones, with 25% to 30% occurring only once. Sequenced: central memory CD4+ T cells from blood. The receptors originated from a man aged 25 to 45 in good health.

The chain uses TRBV25-1 and TRBJ1-3; TRBD1 aligns across 9 bases. CDR1 is MGHDK, CDR2 SYGVNS, per germline. CDR3 length equals 14 residues. V lost 6 bases to trimming and J lost 3 bases; unmatched junction nucleotides: 3. DNA for the CDR3: TGTGCCAGCAGGGGACAGGGAGGTGGAAACACCATATATTTT. It is translated as CASRGQGGGNTIYF.

The J gene is TRBJ2-1, the V gene TRBV6-5; 8 bases are a match to TRBD2. The CDR3 extends over 12 amino acids. Germline-derived CDR1 and CDR2 are MNHEY and SVGAGI. V lost 5 bases and J lost 10; bases outside the gene matches: 4. The CDR3 nucleotides are TGTGCCAGCAGTACGGGAGGGGGAGAGCAGTTCTTC. It translates to CASSTGGGEQFF.

This clone was counted only a few times. The chain carries TRBV27 and TRBJ2-1; 7 nucleotides align to TRBD1. Germline lookup yields CDR1 MNHEY and CDR2 SMNVEV (reference sequence). V shed 1 base, J shed 4 bases, and the junction held 13 bases outside the gene matches. The CDR3 sequence is 18 residues long. CDR3 residues: CASSLYNRGPEGYNEQFF. The CDR3 DNA follows: TGTGCCAGCAGTTTATACAATAGGGGGCCGGAAGGGTACAATGAGCAGTTCTTC.

The genes are TRBV29-1 and TRBJ1-1; TRBD1 matches at 9 bases. The CDR3 covers 13 residues. V was clipped by 6 bases and J by 0 bases; unmatched bases: 2. Germline V lookup: CDR1 SQVTM, CDR2 ANQGSEA. This CDR3 is CSVDRGMNTEAFF. CDR3 DNA: TGCAGCGTAGACAGGGGGATGAACACTGAAGCTTTCTTT.

This clone was counted a few times. The genes are TRBV5-6 and TRBJ2-1; D remains ambiguous. V was cut by 1 base and J by 2 bases, with 7 bases left in between. This CDR3 has 14 amino acids. Germline V lookup: CDR1 SGHDT, CDR2 YYEEEE. CDR3 residues: CASSLMSAYNEQFF. The CDR3 nucleotides are TGTGCCAGCAGCTTGATGAGCGCCTACAATGAGCAGTTCTTC.

The sample holds a few counts of this clone. V and J are TRBV4-3 and TRBJ2-1; D ambiguous. The V gene's germline CDR1 is LGHNA and CDR2 YSLEER. V dropped 1 base and J dropped 6 bases, with 7 bases sitting between them. The length of the CDR3 is 13 residues. CDR3 bases: TGCGCCAGCAGCCAAGGCCCCCTCAATGAGCAGTTCTTC. Its translation: CASSQGPLNEQFF.

V gene TRBV29-1 combines with J gene TRBJ2-1, with 7 bases lining up with TRBD1. The J segment lost 0 bases and the V segment lost 7 bases, leaving 9 bases of the junction unmatched. Per germline, CDR1 SQVTM and CDR2 ANQGSEA. This CDR3 comprises 15 residues. DNA for the CDR3: TGCAGCGAAATTGGGGGACAGAGCTCCTACAATGAGCAGTTCTTC. Translation: CSEIGGQSSYNEQFF.

The V and J genes are TRBV28 and TRBJ1-1, with D unresolved. The V and J ends lost 3 bases and 5 bases respectively, with 7 bases between them. CDR1 is MDHEN, CDR2 SYDVKM, per germline. The CDR3 is 12 residues long. The CDR3 bases are TGTGCCAGCAGTTTGTCCTGGACTGAAGCTTTCTTT. It encodes CASSLSWTEAFF.

This clone was counted many times. Other DNA sequences in the sample encode the same CDR3. The chain joins TRBV7-9 to TRBJ2-3, with D maybe TRBD1 (6 bases). This CDR3 spans 13 amino acids. In germline, CDR1 is SEHNR, CDR2 FQNEAQ (reference sequence). The V end was cut by 5 bases, the J end by 6 bases, with 12 bases between. CDR3 DNA: TGTGCCAGCAGCCCCAGGGGCCCGGATACGCAGTATTTT. Encoded protein: CASSPRGPDTQYF.

J is TRBJ2-1 and V is TRBV28; the match to TRBD2 covers 11 bases. V shed 7 bases, J shed 5 bases, and the junction held 4 bases outside the gene matches. CDR3 length: 14 amino acids. Germline CDR1 and CDR2: MDHEN and SYDVKM. Written as DNA, the CDR3 is TGTGCCAGCAAGGGGACTAGCGGAAACAATGAGCAGTTCTTC. The encoded protein is CASKGTSGNNEQFF.

This rearrangement joins TRBV7-9 to TRBJ2-3; 8 nucleotides line up with TRBD1. The V segment lost 1 base and the J segment 0 bases; nucleotides outside the gene matches: 3. The V gene's germline CDR1 is SEHNR and CDR2 FQNEAQ (reference sequence). The CDR3 totals 16 residues. CDR3 sequence: CASSLVQGGSTDTQYF. The CDR3 DNA reads TGTGCCAGCAGCTTAGTACAGGGGGGTAGCACAGATACGCAGTATTTT.